The next 21 T cell receptor beta chains were all read from a single sample in a study of blood T cell repertoires in COVID-19. Sequencing used immunoSEQ multiplex PCR; TCRdb keeps in-frame clones, though not all of them. The sample records some 140,000 clones, approximately 88% being singletons. Sequenced: peripheral blood. Receptors originate from a man between 65 and 79 years old with active COVID-19.

The chain uses TRBV5-1 and TRBJ2-5, with 14 nucleotides matching TRBD2. This CDR3 region has 18 residues. The V gene's germline CDR1 is SGHRS and CDR2 YFSETQ. J was trimmed by 1 base and V by 0 bases; bases with no gene match: 5. CDR3 DNA sequence: TGCGCCAGCAGCTTGGGACTAGCGGGAGGGCTTCCCCAAGAGACCCAGTACTTC. It encodes CASSLGLAGGLPQETQYF.

This chain uses TRBV4-1 with TRBJ1-2, with 11 bases fitting TRBD1. The CDR3 loop spans 17 amino acids. V lost 2 bases, J lost 7 bases, and 12 bases stayed unmatched. Germline V gene data show CDR1 as MGHRA and CDR2 as YSYEKL. The CDR3: CASSQYTGQGALSGYTF. CDR3 nucleotides: TGCGCCAGCAGCCAATACACTGGACAGGGGGCTCTCTCTGGCTACACCTTC.

V and J are TRBV18 and TRBJ2-1, with 15 bases fitting TRBD2. From germline, CDR1 is KGHSH and CDR2 LQKENI. Trimming at V came to 3 bases and at J to 9 bases, leaving 3 bases not matched to a gene. The CDR3 is made up of 15 amino acids. CDR3 nucleotide sequence: TGTGCCAGCTCACCTGGACTAGCGGGAGGGAGTGAGCAGTTCTTC. As protein: CASSPGLAGGSEQFF.

The rearrangement joins TRBV6-5 to TRBJ1-2; D gene uncertain. V was clipped by 6 bases and J by 5 bases, with 13 bases between them. Germline V lookup: CDR1 MNHEY, CDR2 SVGAGI. The CDR3 sequence is 13 residues long. CDR3 amino acids: CASSPRETYGYTF. DNA of the CDR3: TGTGCCAGCAGCCCACGGGAAACTTATGGCTACACCTTC.

The J gene is TRBJ1-4, the V gene TRBV2; tentative D call: TRBD1 (6 bases). The CDR3 is 16 residues long. The germline CDR1 and CDR2 sequences are SNHLY and FYNNEI. V lost 6 bases, J lost 3 bases, and 17 bases lay in between. In DNA, the CDR3 is TGTGCCAGCAGATACAGGGAAGTAGGGGCTAATGAAAAACTGTTTTTT. Translated, it gives CASRYREVGANEKLFF.

The chain couples TRBV7-9 to TRBJ2-3; TRBD2 agrees at 12 bases. V was clipped by 4 bases and J by 5 bases; unmatched bases: 4. The CDR3 loop spans 15 amino acids. Germline CDR1 reads SEHNR; CDR2 reads FQNEAQ (reference sequence). The CDR3 nucleotides read TGTGCCAGCAGCTCCGGACTAGCGGGAATAGATACGCAGTATTTT. Translation: CASSSGLAGIDTQYF. Full variable domain (remainder filled in from reference TRBV7-9 and TRBJ2-3): DTGVSQNPRHKITKRGQNVTFRCDPISEHNRLYWYRQTLGQGPEFLTYFQNEAQLEKSRLLSDRFSAERPKGSFSTLEIQRTEQGDSAMYLCASSSGLAGIDTQYFGPGTRLTVL.

J is TRBJ2-7 and V is TRBV5-5; 7 bases are a match to TRBD2. V was clipped by 6 bases and J by 7 bases; unmatched bases: 19. The CDR3 has 16 residues. Germline loops: CDR1 SGHKS, CDR2 YYEKEE (reference sequence). The CDR3, as DNA: TGTGCCAGCACCCTAGAAGAAGGACTAGGCTATTCGGAGCAGTACTTC. Translation gives CASTLEEGLGYSEQYF.

This chain links TRBV7-9 with TRBJ1-1, with D unresolved. This CDR3 has 15 residues. V shed 0 bases and J shed 0 bases, with 8 bases lying between them. In germline, CDR1 is SEHNR, CDR2 FQNEAQ (reference sequence). CDR3 nucleotides: TGTGCCAGCAGCTTAGCAGACTCTCTGAACACTGAAGCTTTCTTT. As protein: CASSLADSLNTEAFF.

The chain has TRBV30 and TRBJ1-3, with TRBD1 identical over 7 bases. J lost 4 bases, V lost 4 bases, and 7 bases had no gene match. Germline CDR1 reads GTSNPN; CDR2 reads SVGIG (reference sequence). The CDR3 runs 14 residues. CDR3 sequence reads: CAWNGDSPGNTIYF. In nucleotides, the CDR3 is TGTGCCTGGAACGGGGACAGTCCCGGAAACACCATATATTTT.

The chain couples TRBV6-2 or TRBV6-3 to TRBJ1-3, with unresolved D. CDR3 length: 16 residues. V lost 0 bases and J lost 2, with 11 bases in between. Germline values: CDR1 MNHEY, CDR2 SVGEGT. The CDR3: CASSYSSGDTGNTIYF. The CDR3 nucleotides are TGTGCCAGCAGTTACTCGAGCGGGGATACTGGAAACACCATATATTTT.

This chain connects TRBV19 to TRBJ2-1; TRBD1 matches 10 bases. Per the germline V gene, CDR1 is LNHDA and CDR2 is SQIVND (reference sequence). The CDR3 runs to 18 residues. The J segment lost 4 bases and the V segment lost 5 bases, leaving 14 bases of the junction unmatched. The DNA of the CDR3 is TGTGCCAGTAGTTTCTTAGGGACGACAGGGGGCAGGTACAATGAGCAGTTCTTC. This codes for CASSFLGTTGGRYNEQFF.

In its sample, this clone was seen once. This chain joins TRBV7-2 and TRBJ2-1; D is unclear. With 1 base removed from V and 5 bases from J, the gap between germline ends came to 15 bases. CDR1 and CDR2 (germline): SGHTA, FQGNSA. This CDR3 is 16 amino acids long. CDR3 sequence: CASSLESGLINNEQFF. CDR3 nucleotide sequence: TGTGCCAGCAGCTTAGAGTCAGGATTAATTAACAATGAGCAGTTCTTC. Full variable domain (remainder filled in from reference TRBV7-2 and TRBJ2-1): GAGVSQSPSNKVTEKGKDVELRCDPISGHTALYWYRQSLGQGLEFLIYFQGNSAPDKSGLPSDRFSAERTGGSVSTLTIQRTQQEDSAVYLCASSLESGLINNEQFFGPGTRLTVL.

The chain is built from TRBV6-6 and TRBJ1-1; 7 bases are a match to TRBD1. V lost 6 bases, J lost 0 bases, and 7 bases stayed unmatched. The CDR3 runs 15 residues. CDR1 and CDR2 from the germline V gene are MNHNY and SVGAGI (reference sequence). The CDR3 DNA reads TGTGCCAGCAGGTCAGACAGGGAAGTGAACACTGAAGCTTTCTTT. Its translation is CASRSDREVNTEAFF.

The chain has TRBV6-5 and TRBJ1-4; 11 bases line up with TRBD1. The CDR3 is made up of 14 amino acids. CDR1 MNHEY and CDR2 SVGAGI come from the germline V gene. Trimming removed 5 bases from V and 13 bases from J; junction bases left unmatched: 9. The CDR3 spells CASSPDRGRFGLFF. The DNA of the CDR3 is TGTGCCAGCAGTCCGGACAGGGGGCGCTTCGGACTGTTTTTT.

This rearrangement joins TRBV11-2 to TRBJ2-7; no firm D call. The CDR3 is made up of 15 amino acids. Germline loops: CDR1 SGHAT, CDR2 FQNNGV. Between the trimmed V and J ends, which lost 0 bases and 4 bases, there was a span of 13 bases. The CDR3 region has the DNA TGTGCCAGCAGCTTAGATCTGGCGGCGCGGTACGAGCAGTACTTC. This sequence encodes CASSLDLAARYEQYF.

The chain joins TRBV19 to TRBJ2-1; 7 nucleotides match TRBD1. After removal of 10 bases from V and 6 bases from J, the junction contained 3 bases not matched to a gene. CDR3 length: 11 residues. Germline V CDR1 and CDR2: LNHDA, SQIVND (reference sequence). CDR3 residues: CATTGFNEQFF. CDR3 DNA: TGTGCCACGACAGGGTTCAATGAGCAGTTCTTC.

The rearrangement links TRBV29-1 to TRBJ2-3; 9 nucleotides line up with TRBD1. This CDR3 region has 16 residues. V gave up 3 bases and J gave up 0 bases; unmatched junction bases: 7. Germline V gene lookup returns CDR1 SQVTM and CDR2 ANQGSEA. The CDR3 loop reads CSVDGAGTGSTDTQYF. In DNA form, the CDR3 reads TGCAGCGTTGATGGCGCCGGGACAGGGAGCACAGATACGCAGTATTTT.

This chain links TRBV19 with TRBJ1-2, with 8 bases matching TRBD1. J was trimmed by 4 bases and V by 0 bases; bases with no gene match: 4. This CDR3 spans 15 amino acids. Germline-derived CDR1 and CDR2 are LNHDA and SQIVND (reference sequence). CDR3 region: CASSIDHGQGYGYTF. DNA of the CDR3: TGTGCCAGTAGTATAGATCACGGACAGGGCTATGGCTACACCTTC.

This chain links TRBV5-6 with TRBJ2-1; 7 bases are shared with TRBD1. The germline V gene has CDR1 SGHDT and CDR2 YYEEEE. This CDR3 contains 15 residues. The V segment lost 3 bases and the J segment 3 bases; nucleotides outside the gene matches: 6. CDR3 nucleotide sequence: TGTGCCAGCAGCTCGGGACAGATCCACTACAATGAGCAGTTCTTC. This encodes CASSSGQIHYNEQFF.

The rearrangement joins TRBV19 to TRBJ1-1, with 8 bases that match TRBD1. CDR3 length: 15 residues. V dropped 5 bases and J dropped 4; count of bases not matched to a gene: 9. CDR1 is LNHDA and CDR2 is SQIVND in the germline V gene (reference sequence). The CDR3 sequence: CASSPRQGSSTEAFF. The CDR3 DNA reads as TGTGCCAGTAGTCCCAGACAGGGGTCGAGCACTGAAGCTTTCTTT.

The J gene is TRBJ2-2, the V gene TRBV5-1, with D possibly matching TRBD1 (6 bases). Germline V gene lookup returns CDR1 SGHRS and CDR2 YFSETQ. The CDR3 spans 14 residues. Trimming removed 4 bases at V and 6 bases at J, with 13 bases between. This chain's CDR3 is CASSQGPGAGELFF. DNA of the CDR3: TGCGCCAGCAGCCAGGGCCCAGGGGCCGGGGAGCTGTTTTTT. Drawing the rest from reference TRBV5-1 and TRBJ2-2, the complete variable domain is KAGVTQTPRYLIKTRGQQVTLSCSPISGHRSVSWYQQTPGQGLQFLFEYFSETQRNKGNFPGRFSGRQFSNSRSEMNVSTLELGDSALYLCASSQGPGAGELFFGEGSRLTVL.